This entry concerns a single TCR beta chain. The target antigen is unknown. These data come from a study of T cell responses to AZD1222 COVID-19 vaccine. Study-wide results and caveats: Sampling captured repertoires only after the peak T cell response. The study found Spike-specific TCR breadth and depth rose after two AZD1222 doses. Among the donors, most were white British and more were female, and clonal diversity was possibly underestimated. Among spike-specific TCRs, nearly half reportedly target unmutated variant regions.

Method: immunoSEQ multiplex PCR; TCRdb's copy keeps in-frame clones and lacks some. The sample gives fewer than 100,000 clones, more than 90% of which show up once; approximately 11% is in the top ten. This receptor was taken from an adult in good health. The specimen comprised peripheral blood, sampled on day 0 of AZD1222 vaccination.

CDR3 coding DNA: TGTGCCAGTAGTAGCCCTTCGAGAAGGGCCGAGCAGTACTTC. It translates to CASSSPSRRAEQYF. V and J are TRBV19 and TRBJ2-7; D remains ambiguous. V lost 4 bases to trimming and J lost 6 bases, with 16 bases between them. Germline V gives CDR1 LNHDA, CDR2 SQIVND (reference sequence). The length of the CDR3 is 14 residues.